This T cell receptor (beta chain) stems from a study of cytomegalovirus exposure and HLA in healthy donors. Broader study findings: Researchers reported from a later analysis that most CMV-associated TCR beta chains appeared HLA-restricted.

Concerning this clone itself: Its antigen is unknown.

V dropped 0 bases and J dropped 4; count of bases not matched to a gene: 0. The CDR3 sequence is 14 residues long. The germline V gene encodes CDR1 MNHEY and CDR2 SVGAGI. A multiplex PCR was run with 60 Vbeta primers and 13 Jbeta primers. The protocol was immunoSEQ multiplex PCR, while the TCRdb copy is restricted to in-frame clones and leaves out a portion. The sample table includes around 130,000 clones. The chain links TRBV6-5 to TRBJ1-3, with 7 bases lining up with TRBD1. This receptor was obtained from a woman between 55 and 75 years old in good health and CMV-seronegative. Sequences were obtained from PBMCs. The DNA for the CDR3 is TGTGCCAGCAGTTACTCGACAGGGGGAAACACCATATATTTT. This encodes CASSYSTGGNTIYF.